These 13 T cell receptor beta chains originate from one sample sequenced in a study of cytomegalovirus exposure and HLA in healthy donors. TCRdb keeps only in-frame clones here, not all; method: immunoSEQ multiplex PCR. There are 250,000 to 300,000 clones in the sample; around 86% occur only once, and about 1% lies in the top ten. Input material: PBMCs. All receptors derive from a woman aged 18-29 years in good health and CMV-seronegative.

The V gene is TRBV2, the J gene TRBJ1-5, with 9 bases fitting TRBD1. The V gene end was trimmed by 7 bases and the J gene end by 7 bases; junction bases not matched to a gene: 8. Germline-derived CDR1 and CDR2 are SNHLY and FYNNEI. The CDR3 covers 14 residues. CDR3 protein: CASNGQGFNQPQHF. CDR3 bases: TGTGCCAGCAACGGACAGGGGTTTAACCAGCCCCAGCATTTT.

This chain joins TRBV13 and TRBJ1-2; no reliable D call. The CDR3 has 15 residues. V lost 1 base and J lost 6, with 15 bases in between. Germline V gives CDR1 PRHDT, CDR2 FYEKMQ (reference sequence). The CDR3 here is CASSLEGDVPHGYTF. The CDR3 DNA follows: TGTGCCAGCAGCTTAGAAGGAGACGTTCCGCATGGCTACACCTTC.

CDR3 amino acids: CASSKQGSEQYF. The CDR3 nucleotides read TGTGCCAGCAGTAAACAGGGGAGCGAGCAGTACTTC. The rearrangement joins TRBV2 to TRBJ2-7, with 7 bases aligning to TRBD1. The CDR3 sequence is 12 residues long. After removal of 5 bases from V and 6 bases from J, the junction contained 4 bases not matched to a gene. The germline gives CDR1 SNHLY, CDR2 FYNNEI.

The chain recombines TRBV28 with TRBJ2-7; D not resolved. The CDR3 extends over 15 amino acids. In germline, CDR1 is MDHEN, CDR2 SYDVKM. V lost 6 bases to trimming and J lost 2 bases, with 17 bases between them. The DNA of the CDR3 is TGTGCCAGCAGCCCCTGGGCAGGTAATACCTACGAGCAGTACTTC. Its protein is CASSPWAGNTYEQYF.

V usage is TRBV6-5 and J usage is TRBJ2-7; a possible D gene is TRBD2 (5 bases). The length of the CDR3 is 12 residues. CDR1 is MNHEY, CDR2 SVGAGI, per germline. Trimming took off 5 bases at V and 3 bases at J, with 8 bases between the two ends. For the CDR3, the DNA is TGTGCCAGCAGTGGAGGAGTCTACGAGCAGTACTTC. Encoded protein: CASSGGVYEQYF.

The chain couples TRBV10-3 to TRBJ2-1, with 9 bases that match TRBD1. V was pared by 10 bases and J by 2 bases, with 6 bases of the junction left unmatched. Germline V gene sequence: CDR1 ENHRY, CDR2 SYGVKD. CDR3 size: 14 residues. The CDR3 DNA is TGTGCCACCAGGACAGGGGATCCCTACAATGAGCAGTTCTTC. Encoded protein: CATRTGDPYNEQFF.

This clone was seen a few times. V is TRBV6-1 and J is TRBJ2-7; a weak D match, TRBD2 (6 bases). The V and J ends lost 3 bases and 0 bases respectively, with 12 bases between them. Germline CDR1 and CDR2: MNHNS and SASEGT. The CDR3 is made up of 15 amino acids. CDR3 protein: CASSDWHGSSYEQYF. As DNA, the CDR3 is TGTGCCAGCAGTGACTGGCACGGGAGCTCCTACGAGCAGTACTTC.

The V and J genes are TRBV18 and TRBJ2-1; TRBD1 might be the D (6 bases). Trimming took 2 bases from V and 6 from J, leaving 11 bases between them. The length of the CDR3 is 14 residues. From germline, CDR1 is KGHSH and CDR2 LQKENI. The CDR3 sequence is CASSPGAGVNEQFF. CDR3 sequence (DNA): TGTGCCAGCTCACCAGGGGCAGGGGTCAATGAGCAGTTCTTC.

The rearrangement uses TRBV5-1 and TRBJ1-2, with 9 bases matching TRBD1. The V gene's germline CDR1 is SGHRS and CDR2 YFSETQ. This CDR3 is 17 amino acids long. After removal of 0 bases from V and 4 bases from J, the junction contained 10 bases not matched to a gene. The CDR3 DNA reads as TGCGCCAGCAGCTTGGCATTTTTGGACAGGGGTGTCTATGGCTACACCTTC. Encoded protein: CASSLAFLDRGVYGYTF. The full variable domain, rest sourced from reference TRBV5-1 and TRBJ1-2, is KAGVTQTPRYLIKTRGQQVTLSCSPISGHRSVSWYQQTPGQGLQFLFEYFSETQRNKGNFPGRFSGRQFSNSRSEMNVSTLELGDSALYLCASSLAFLDRGVYGYTFGSGTRLTVV.

In DNA form, the CDR3 reads TGTGCCAGCAGCGCCTGGACTAGCGGTCCAGAGACCCAGTACTTC. Translated, it gives CASSAWTSGPETQYF. The chain has TRBV13 and TRBJ2-5; 10 bases align to TRBD2. There are 15 residues in the CDR3. Per the germline V gene, CDR1 is PRHDT and CDR2 is FYEKMQ (reference sequence). J was trimmed by 4 bases and V by 5 bases; bases with no gene match: 7.

This clone was detected only once. The rearrangement uses TRBV18 and TRBJ1-2; 9 nucleotides agree with TRBD1. The germline V gene encodes CDR1 KGHSH and CDR2 LQKENI. V was clipped by 1 base and J by 6 bases; unmatched bases: 6. The length of the CDR3 is 15 residues. The CDR3, as DNA: TGTGCCAGCTCACCACGGACAGGGGATTGGGATGGCTACACCTTC. Its translation is CASSPRTGDWDGYTF.

The rearrangement joins TRBV7-8 to TRBJ2-5, with D possibly TRBD2 on 6 matching bases. The CDR3 is 14 residues long. Per the germline V gene, CDR1 is SGHVS and CDR2 is FQNEAQ. The V gene lost 5 bases and the J gene lost 1 base, with 11 bases spanning the gap. The CDR3 DNA reads as TGTGCCAGCAGCGGGGCGGGGATCCAAGAGACCCAGTACTTC. Its protein product is CASSGAGIQETQYF.

The V call is TRBV5-6, the J call TRBJ2-1; 9 bases map to TRBD2. The CDR3 spans 15 residues. With 0 bases clipped from V and 3 bases from J, the junction kept 1 base outside the gene matches. Germline V gives CDR1 SGHDT, CDR2 YYEEEE. The CDR3 reads CASSLGLAVYNEQFF. As DNA, the CDR3 is TGTGCCAGCAGCTTGGGACTAGCGGTCTACAATGAGCAGTTCTTC.